The 24 T cell receptor beta chains presented below share a single source sample, sequenced in a study of T-cell memory formation after mild COVID-19. TCRdb redid the calling of the 5' RACE reads with MiXCR, one entry per CDR3 protein. The sample lists about 450,000 distinct CDR3 sequences, under 25% occurring once. What was sequenced was PBMCs or a T cell subset sorted from them (not recorded which). The receptors stem from an adult woman who had mild COVID-19 (a few samples of this study predate the infection). Cell type and time point are not known.

V usage is TRBV7-2 and J usage is TRBJ2-2; 8 nucleotides agree with TRBD2. J was trimmed by 5 bases and V by 5 bases; bases with no gene match: 7. The length of the CDR3 is 15 residues. Germline loops: CDR1 SGHTA, CDR2 FQGNSA. CDR3 amino acids: CASSTSGSVTGELFF. DNA of the CDR3: TGTGCCAGCAGCACCAGCGGGAGCGTGACCGGGGAGCTGTTTTTT.

This clonotype has only a few counts. The rearrangement uses TRBV7-8 and TRBJ2-3; 12 positions match TRBD2. Germline V gene data show CDR1 as SGHVS and CDR2 as FQNEAQ. The CDR3 covers 16 residues. V lost 4 bases, J lost 2 bases, and 4 bases stayed unmatched. CDR3 sequence (DNA): TGTGCCAGCAGCTCTCGGACTAGCGGGACCACAGATACGCAGTATTTT. This encodes CASSSRTSGTTDTQYF.

A few counts support this clonotype. J is TRBJ1-1 and V is TRBV7-8; possible D gene TRBD1, 5 bases. V was pared by 5 bases and J by 8 bases, with 15 bases between. The CDR3 is made up of 13 amino acids. CDR1 and CDR2 (germline): SGHVS, FQNEAQ. The CDR3 protein is CASSQGPGLEAFF. The CDR3 bases are TGTGCCAGCAGCCAGGGCCCAGGGTTGGAAGCTTTCTTT.

The V gene is TRBV15, the J gene TRBJ2-5; TRBD1 might be the D (6 bases). V was clipped by 0 bases and J by 4 bases, with 12 bases between them. Germline V gene data show CDR1 as LNHNV and CDR2 as YYDKDF (reference sequence). The CDR3 has 15 amino acids. In DNA, the CDR3 is TGTGCCACCAGCAGAGATCGGGCCAGGGGAGAGACCCAGTACTTC. Amino acid sequence: CATSRDRARGETQYF. Full variable domain (rest looked up from reference TRBV15 and TRBJ2-5): DAMVIQNPRYQVTQFGKPVTLSCSQTLNHNVMYWYQQKSSQAPKLLFHYYDKDFNNEADTPDNFQSRRPNTSFCFLDIRSPGLGDTAMYLCATSRDRARGETQYFGPGTRLLVL.

This chain connects TRBV25-1 to TRBJ2-1, with D hard to call. V was pared by 1 base and J by 8 bases, with 9 bases between. The CDR3 totals 13 residues. Germline values: CDR1 MGHDK, CDR2 SYGVNS. The CDR3 is CASSEFPSDEQFF. CDR3 bases: TGTGCCAGCAGTGAATTCCCCTCGGATGAGCAGTTCTTC.

Only a few counts were recorded for this clonotype. V usage is TRBV9 and J usage is TRBJ2-3, with 11 bases matching TRBD2. This CDR3 comprises 17 residues. CDR1 and CDR2 (germline): SGDLS, YYNGEE. With 2 bases clipped from V and 7 bases from J, the junction kept 12 bases outside the gene matches. The CDR3 DNA reads TGTGCCAGCAGCGTCACCGGGACTAGCGGACCACATAATACGCAGTATTTT. It codes for CASSVTGTSGPHNTQYF.

The table lists this clonotype with a few counts. V usage is TRBV7-2 and J usage is TRBJ2-5; D is undetermined. Germline loops: CDR1 SGHTA, CDR2 FQGNSA. CDR3 length: 13 amino acids. The V end lost 4 bases, the J end lost 0 bases, and 6 bases lay between the germline ends. The CDR3 protein is CASSWLDQETQYF. CDR3 in DNA: TGTGCCAGCAGCTGGCTAGACCAAGAGACCCAGTACTTC.

This clonotype was counted only a few times. The chain couples TRBV7-9 to TRBJ2-7, with 10 bases that match TRBD1. CDR3 length: 15 amino acids. Germline-derived CDR1 and CDR2 are SEHNR and FQNEAQ (reference sequence). The V segment lost 4 bases and the J segment 3 bases; nucleotides outside the gene matches: 6. The CDR3 reads CASSSIRTGGYEQYF. DNA for the CDR3: TGTGCCAGCAGCTCAATAAGGACAGGGGGCTACGAGCAGTACTTC.

Only a few counts were recorded for this clonotype. The chain combines TRBV7-9 with TRBJ2-4, with TRBD1 identical over 7 bases. Trimming cost V 2 bases and J 0 bases; bases outside gene matches: 4. The germline gives CDR1 SEHNR, CDR2 FQNEAQ (reference sequence). This CDR3 is 16 amino acids long. The CDR3 DNA reads as TGTGCCAGCAGCTTAACAGGGGCACCAGCCAAAAACATTCAGTACTTC. Protein: CASSLTGAPAKNIQYF.

The chain couples TRBV7-6 to TRBJ1-1; possible D gene TRBD1, 6 bases. V was shortened by 5 bases and J by 0 bases, with 16 bases between the two germline ends. CDR1 is SGHVS and CDR2 is FNYEAQ in the germline V gene. The CDR3 totals 16 residues. CDR3 residues: CASSPQGYGMNTEAFF. The CDR3 DNA follows: TGTGCCAGCAGCCCACAGGGTTACGGGATGAACACTGAAGCTTTCTTT.

A few counts support this clonotype. J is TRBJ2-3 and V is TRBV25-1; D may correspond to TRBD1 or TRBD2 (5 bases each). This CDR3 contains 12 residues. V lost 6 bases, J lost 2 bases, and 6 bases lay in between. Germline V gene data show CDR1 as MGHDK and CDR2 as SYGVNS. The CDR3 coding sequence is TGTGCCAGCAGGGGGACCACAGATACGCAGTATTTT. The encoded protein is CASRGTTDTQYF. The whole variable domain, filled in from reference TRBV25-1 and TRBJ2-3, reads EADIYQTPRYLVIGTGKKITLECSQTMGHDKMYWYQQDPGMELHLIHYSYGVNSTEKGDLSSESTVSRIRTEHFPLTLESARPSHTSQYLCASRGTTDTQYFGPGTRLTVL.

The rearrangement links TRBV5-1 to TRBJ2-4; the D gene is possibly TRBD2 (6 bases). The ends were cut back, 7 bases at V and 1 base at J, with 24 bases in the middle. The CDR3 spans 18 residues. Looked up from germline, CDR1 is SGHRS and CDR2 is YFSETQ. The CDR3 reads CASAVGGLPMRAKNIQYF. The CDR3 nucleotides are TGCGCCAGCGCCGTGGGGGGACTGCCTATGAGGGCCAAAAACATTCAGTACTTC. Together with reference TRBV5-1 and TRBJ2-4, the CDR3 gives the full variable domain: KAGVTQTPRYLIKTRGQQVTLSCSPISGHRSVSWYQQTPGQGLQFLFEYFSETQRNKGNFPGRFSGRQFSNSRSEMNVSTLELGDSALYLCASAVGGLPMRAKNIQYFGAGTRLSVL.

The chain is built from TRBV4-3 and TRBJ1-1, with D hard to call. The CDR3 runs to 18 residues. The V and J ends lost 0 bases and 0 bases respectively, with 17 bases between them. Germline V CDR1 and CDR2: LGHNA, YSLEER. The CDR3 coding sequence is TGCGCCAGCAGCCAAGATGCGGAATGGGAATACATGAACACTGAAGCTTTCTTT. Amino acid sequence: CASSQDAEWEYMNTEAFF.

V is TRBV11-3 and J is TRBJ2-1, with TRBD2 matching over 13 bases. CDR3 length: 16 residues. Trimming cost V 5 bases and J 3 bases; bases outside gene matches: 4. Germline values: CDR1 SGHNT, CDR2 YENEEA. The CDR3 reads CASSKGTSGDYNEQFF. CDR3 coding DNA: TGTGCCAGCAGCAAAGGGACTAGCGGGGACTACAATGAGCAGTTCTTC.

This clonotype was seen many times. J is TRBJ2-1 and V is TRBV6-4, with D possibly TRBD1 on 5 matching bases. Per germline, CDR1 MRHNA and CDR2 SNTAGT. V was cut by 3 bases and J by 8 bases, with 14 bases left in between. The CDR3 runs to 14 residues. The CDR3 region has the DNA TGTGCCAGCAGTGAAGGCCAGGGTGTAGATGAGCAGTTCTTC. Amino acid sequence: CASSEGQGVDEQFF.

J is TRBJ1-1 and V is TRBV7-9; D remains unclear. Trimming took off 5 bases at V and 9 bases at J, with 10 bases between the two ends. This CDR3 spans 11 amino acids. Germline lookup yields CDR1 SEHNR and CDR2 FQNEAQ (reference sequence). This CDR3 is CASSPGGKAFF. The CDR3 nucleotides are TGTGCCAGCAGCCCAGGTGGGAAAGCTTTCTTT.

The V and J genes are TRBV12-3 or TRBV12-4 and TRBJ1-1; 7 nucleotides align to TRBD1. Trimming removed 7 bases from V and 6 bases from J; junction bases left unmatched: 8. This CDR3 comprises 13 residues. This CDR3 is CASTFDRDSEAFF. CDR3 sequence (DNA): TGTGCCAGCACCTTCGACAGGGACTCTGAAGCTTTCTTT.

There are a few counts of this clonotype. The rearrangement joins TRBV5-1 to TRBJ1-1; D uncertain. CDR1 is SGHRS, CDR2 YFSETQ, per germline. The CDR3 extends over 13 amino acids. The V end was cut by 0 bases, the J end by 6 bases, with 9 bases between. CDR3 DNA: TGCGCCAGCAGCTTGGGGGGTAGGCCTGAAGCTTTCTTT. Its translation: CASSLGGRPEAFF.

This clonotype was observed a few times. This rearrangement joins TRBV29-1 to TRBJ2-7; TRBD2 agrees at 7 bases. The V gene end was trimmed by 3 bases and the J gene end by 2 bases; junction bases not matched to a gene: 4. The CDR3 runs to 13 residues. Germline-derived CDR1 and CDR2 are SQVTM and ANQGSEA. CDR3 bases: TGCAGCGTTGAGACTAGCAGCCCCTACGAGCAGTACTTC. Translating it yields CSVETSSPYEQYF.

The CDR3 DNA reads as TGTGCCAGCAGAGTCGGGGGTTGGGAGACCCAGTACTTC. Its translation: CASRVGGWETQYF. The chain joins TRBV6-1 to TRBJ2-5; possibly TRBD2 for D (6 bases). CDR1 and CDR2 (germline): MNHNS, SASEGT. The CDR3 runs to 13 residues. The V end was cut by 6 bases, the J end by 5 bases, with 13 bases between.

This chain uses TRBV7-9 with TRBJ2-2; 8 bases are a match to TRBD1. The CDR3 is made up of 17 amino acids. The V and J ends lost 3 bases and 5 bases, in that order; junction bases with no gene match: 11. Germline CDR1 SEHNR, CDR2 FQNEAQ (reference sequence). CDR3 bases: TGTGCCAGCAGCTTTTTAACCGGACAGGGTAATACCGGGGAGCTGTTTTTT. As protein: CASSFLTGQGNTGELFF.

The chain employs TRBV11-2 and TRBJ2-1, with a possible D match to TRBD2 (6 bases). The germline V gene has CDR1 SGHAT and CDR2 FQNNGV. The CDR3 covers 15 residues. V was cut by 6 bases and J by 1 base, with 13 bases left in between. The CDR3 DNA reads as TGTGCCAGCAGATTCAGCGGGCGTTCCTACAATGAGCAGTTCTTC. Translation: CASRFSGRSYNEQFF.

V usage is TRBV5-6 and J usage is TRBJ2-5; D gene ambiguous. Germline V CDR1 and CDR2: SGHDT, YYEEEE. Trimming pared 0 bases from V and 1 base from J, leaving 10 bases between. The CDR3 runs to 15 residues. The CDR3 protein is CASSLGRTTQETQYF. Here the CDR3 DNA reads TGTGCCAGCAGCTTGGGAAGGACGACCCAAGAGACCCAGTACTTC.

This clonotype has more than one count but fewer than ten. The chain's CDR3 is CASLLTLRSGELFF. CDR3 sequence (DNA): TGTGCCAGTCTTCTCACGTTACGAAGCGGGGAGCTGTTTTTT. The gene calls are TRBV21-1 and TRBJ2-2. TRBV21-1 is reported as a pseudogene. The CDR3 sequence is 14 residues long.